The TCR beta chain described here comes from a study of monozygotic twins with inflammatory bowel disease (dated by TCRdb to about 2019). For the wider study: The complete study included around 30 monozygotic twin pairs: 19 IBD-discordant Danish pairs and nine German pairs, of which four were IBD-concordant and five were IBD-discordant. Each individual had, on average, about 151 000 unique TCRalpha sequences and 181 000 unique TCRbeta sequences available for analysis. The search for disease-associated traits relied mainly on comparing IBD patients with their genetically identical healthy co-twins within discordant pairs.

The CDR3 runs 16 amino acids, cysteine and phenylalanine included. DNA for this receptor is not on file. From a lookup of the germline V gene, CDR1 and CDR2 are SGHRS and YFSETQ. From each donor, a roughly 2.5 ml peripheral blood sample was collected into PAXgene tubes and stored at -80 degrees C. Total RNA was isolated from whole blood with the PAXgene blood miRNA kit on an automated QIAcube, without T cell sorting. Peripheral blood from monozygotic twin pairs, either concordant or discordant for inflammatory bowel disease, underwent deep TCRalpha and TCRbeta repertoire profiling that used unique molecular barcoding. Smoking habits were recorded for all twin pairs, and individuals were classified as current, former or never smokers. The study at large found these results: The analysis was unable to tell different T cell subtypes apart. No difference in repertoire similarity was observed between concordant and discordant twins, possibly owing to limited statistical power. Fewer clonotypes were shared with other individuals by IBD patients than by healthy twins, most markedly in patients showing signs of disease activity. The results gave no support for a single strong signal or clonotype linked to IBD. Because patients received different immunosuppressive treatments, the repertoires may have picked up extra background noise and variability between individuals. A decrease in TCRbeta repertoire diversity, as measured by inverse Simpson index, was observed in IBD patients compared with their healthy co-twins.

Remarks on this clonotype: Its specific antigen is unknown.

Receptors were amplified or captured by 5' RACE. The input for every TCR library was approximately 3,500 ng of total RNA. cDNA was synthesized with SMARTScribe reverse transcriptase in eight separate reactions per sample. During cDNA synthesis, unique molecular identifiers containing a 6-nucleotide sample barcode were introduced by template switching. Two nested PCRs of approximately 16 and 10 cycles amplified the TCRalpha and TCRbeta cDNA, and bead purification followed each PCR. Before amplification, the cDNA was treated with uracil DNA-glycosylase and purified using the QIAquick PCR purification kit. The second PCR was the step at which Illumina TruSeq-compatible adapters and sample-specific barcodes were added. TapeStation and Qubit were used to check library quality and concentration, and around 4.7 ng of each library was pooled. Sequencing of pooled libraries was carried out on an Illumina HiSeq2500 single-index Rapid Run using 2 x 100 bp reads and custom sequencing primers. As for how the authors treated the data: PCR and sequencing errors were corrected by UMI-based consensus assembly using MiGEC version 1.2.6. V(D)J alignment, clonotype assembly and CDR3 extraction were performed with MiXCR version 2.1.1. To normalise gene usage, clonotype sharing and MAIT/NKT TCR abundance, the top 1000, 10 000 and 20 000 clonotypes in each sample were analysed. Diversity was computed as the inverse Simpson index with the vegan R package after downsampling to 27 000 UMIs. Paired Mann-Whitney U tests were applied to discordant twin pairs, with Benjamini-Hochberg correction for multiple testing. After TCRdb reprocessed the reads, each CDR3 protein sequence was kept as one row, without DNA. Here the V and J calls rest on TCRdb's processing, not on the authors' analysis. The sample table holds approximately 330,000 distinct CDR3 sequences. Around 2% of the sample belongs to the ten largest clones.

The sequencing input was blood. The chain is encoded by TRBV5-1 joined to TRBJ1-2; as DNA is missing, the TRBD1 call by TCRdb cannot be tested. This sequence was found in a human donor with ulcerative colitis or Crohn's disease, or a healthy co-twin of an affected twin (not recorded which). This receptor has the CDR3 CASSLYPGTGSYGYTF.